Each of the 18 T cell receptor beta chains below was sequenced from the same sample in a study of blood T cell repertoires in COVID-19. Sequenced by immunoSEQ multiplex PCR; TCRdb stores in-frame clones only, minus some. The sample gives under 150,000 clones, approximately 80% of which show up once; 3% to 4.5% is in the top ten. Source material: PBMCs or T cells enriched from blood (not recorded which). These receptors all come from a man aged 50 to 59 in a cohort exposed to, infected with or recovered from COVID-19 (not recorded which).

The chain couples TRBV30 to TRBJ2-7; a possible D gene is TRBD2 (5 bases). CDR1 is GTSNPN, CDR2 SVGIG, per germline (reference sequence). V dropped 2 bases and J dropped 2 bases, with 10 bases sitting between them. CDR3 size: 13 residues. CDR3 nucleotides: TGTGCCTGGAGTTCTGGACTGCCCTACGAGCAGTACTTC. Translation: CAWSSGLPYEQYF.

The chain couples TRBV29-1 to TRBJ1-1; D might be TRBD1 (5 bases). Trimming cost V 4 bases and J 3 bases, with 9 bases left between them. Per the germline V gene, CDR1 is SQVTM and CDR2 is ANQGSEA. CDR3 length: 12 amino acids. CDR3 loop: CSVALGDTEAFF. The CDR3 region has the DNA TGCAGCGTTGCCTTAGGGGACACTGAAGCTTTCTTT.

The chain uses TRBV5-6 and TRBJ2-2; TRBD1 matches at 8 bases. The CDR3 sequence is 17 residues long. Germline V gene lookup returns CDR1 SGHDT and CDR2 YYEEEE. With V trimmed by 4 bases and J by 0 bases, 8 bases remained unmatched. The CDR3 DNA follows: TGTGCCAGCAGCCTACCGGCAGGGGGCCCGAACACCGGGGAGCTGTTTTTT. Translation: CASSLPAGGPNTGELFF.

The rearrangement joins TRBV6-2 or TRBV6-3 to TRBJ1-1; D might be TRBD1 (5 bases). The CDR3 length is 14 residues. The V end lost 4 bases, the J end lost 2 bases, and 11 bases lay between the germline ends. CDR1 is MNHEY, CDR2 SVGEGT, per germline. The CDR3 reads CASSWAQGNTEAFF. CDR3 coding DNA: TGTGCCAGCAGTTGGGCGCAGGGTAACACTGAAGCTTTCTTT.

This chain joins TRBV10-3 and TRBJ1-6; 9 bases line up with TRBD1. J gave up 7 bases and V 9 bases, and 1 base lay outside the gene matches. Germline V CDR1 and CDR2: ENHRY, SYGVKD. The CDR3 loop spans 12 amino acids. CDR3 sequence reads: CAMGQGNSPLHF. DNA for the CDR3: TGTGCCATGGGACAGGGAAATTCACCCCTCCACTTT.

This sequence joins TRBV6-4 and TRBJ2-2, with D unresolved. This CDR3 has 15 amino acids. V lost 4 bases to trimming and J lost 1 base, with 10 bases between them. CDR1 is MRHNA and CDR2 is SNTAGT in the germline V gene. CDR3 bases: TGTGCCAGCAGTGTCTCGACTCTGAACACCGGGGAGCTGTTTTTT. Translated, it gives CASSVSTLNTGELFF.

J is TRBJ1-5 and V is TRBV19, with 8 positions matching TRBD1. Germline V gives CDR1 LNHDA, CDR2 SQIVND (reference sequence). The CDR3 sequence is 15 residues long. V shed 1 base and J 4 bases; nucleotides not matched to a gene: 3. CDR3 DNA: TGTGCCAGTAGTATAGGCGACAGGGGAAATCAGCCCCAGCATTTT. It encodes CASSIGDRGNQPQHF.

This chain links TRBV19 with TRBJ2-7; TRBD1 might be the D (6 bases). Trimming cost V 6 bases and J 5 bases, with 17 bases left between them. The CDR3 is 14 amino acids. CDR1 and CDR2 from the germline V gene are LNHDA and SQIVND (reference sequence). The chain's CDR3 is CASRTSGALDEQYF. The DNA of the CDR3 is TGTGCCAGTAGGACCTCAGGGGCTCTGGACGAGCAGTACTTC.

CDR3 coding DNA: TGTGCCAGCAGCCATAAGAGGACAGGGTTAGGAGAGACCCAGTACTTC. This encodes CASSHKRTGLGETQYF. The chain is built from TRBV3-1 (or the pseudogene TRBV3-2) and TRBJ2-5; 8 bases are shared with TRBD1. The CDR3 consists of 16 residues. J was trimmed by 4 bases and V by 3 bases; bases with no gene match: 10. Germline CDR1 and CDR2: LGHDT and YNNKEL (reference sequence).

CDR3 nucleotide sequence: TGTGCCAGTTCTAGCGGGGGGTTAGTAGGAGATACGCAGTATTTT. The encoded protein is CASSSGGLVGDTQYF. The J gene is TRBJ2-3, the V gene TRBV2; 11 bases match TRBD2. CDR1 is SNHLY, CDR2 FYNNEI, per germline. The CDR3 length is 15 residues. V trimming: 9 bases; J trimming: 5 bases; junction bases outside the gene matches: 10.

The rearrangement uses TRBV14 and TRBJ1-1, with 11 bases lining up with TRBD1. Germline V gene lookup returns CDR1 SGHDN and CDR2 FVKESK. This CDR3 region has 16 residues. J gave up 3 bases and V 1 base, and 4 bases lay outside the gene matches. The CDR3 here is CASSQVGQGVYTEAFF. The CDR3 DNA follows: TGTGCCAGCAGCCAAGTGGGACAGGGGGTGTACACTGAAGCTTTCTTT.

The DNA of the CDR3 is TGTGCCAGTAGTATGGCTAGCGGGAGCTACGAGCAGTACTTC. This gives the protein CASSMASGSYEQYF. The genes are TRBV19 and TRBJ2-7, with TRBD2 matching 10 bases. Germline V gives CDR1 LNHDA, CDR2 SQIVND (reference sequence). The CDR3 is made up of 14 amino acids. J was trimmed by 3 bases and V by 3 bases; bases with no gene match: 2.

The chain links TRBV7-2 to TRBJ2-7, with TRBD2 matching over 10 bases. V shed 4 bases, J shed 0 bases, and the junction held 3 bases outside the gene matches. CDR3 length: 15 residues. Germline assignment: CDR1 SGHTA and CDR2 FQGNSA. CDR3 DNA: TGTGCCAGCAGCTCACTAGCGGGGCTCTCCTACGAGCAGTACTTC. Its translation is CASSSLAGLSYEQYF. Combining the CDR3 with reference TRBV7-2 and TRBJ2-7 gives the whole variable domain GAGVSQSPSNKVTEKGKDVELRCDPISGHTALYWYRQSLGQGLEFLIYFQGNSAPDKSGLPSDRFSAERTGGSVSTLTIQRTQQEDSAVYLCASSSLAGLSYEQYFGPGTRLTVT.

V gene TRBV7-6 combines with J gene TRBJ2-2, with 8 positions matching TRBD2. The germline gives CDR1 SGHVS, CDR2 FNYEAQ. The CDR3 loop spans 15 amino acids. The V gene end was trimmed by 3 bases and the J gene end by 6 bases; junction bases not matched to a gene: 6. CDR3 amino acids: CASSFGGGRPGELFF. The CDR3, as DNA: TGTGCCAGCAGCTTCGGGGGGGGTCGACCCGGGGAGCTGTTTTTT.

This clone has a single count. V is TRBV7-6 and J is TRBJ2-7, with a possible D match to TRBD1 (6 bases). Germline CDR1 is SGHVS and CDR2 is FNYEAQ. With 5 bases removed from V and 2 bases from J, the gap between germline ends came to 10 bases. The CDR3 consists of 13 residues. The CDR3 nucleotides are TGTGCCAGCAGCACGGGACATACCTACGAGCAGTACTTC. Its protein is CASSTGHTYEQYF.

The chain recombines TRBV30 with TRBJ1-2, with 8 bases aligning to TRBD1. J lost 8 bases, V lost 3 bases, and 5 bases had no gene match. CDR1 and CDR2 (germline): GTSNPN, SVGIG (reference sequence). CDR3 length: 12 amino acids. CDR3 in amino acids: CAWSHGQGGYTF. For the CDR3, the DNA is TGTGCCTGGAGCCACGGACAGGGAGGCTACACCTTC.

The chain links TRBV29-1 to TRBJ1-2; 8 bases match TRBD1. In germline, CDR1 is SQVTM, CDR2 ANQGSEA. This CDR3 spans 13 amino acids. The ends lost 4 bases at V and 8 bases at J; junction bases unmatched: 9. The CDR3 here is CSVGDPGGRGYTF. In nucleotides, the CDR3 is TGCAGCGTTGGCGATCCAGGGGGCAGGGGCTACACCTTC.

This clone was picked up a small number of times. The chain carries TRBV28 and TRBJ2-7; 7 bases map to TRBD2. The CDR3 runs to 15 residues. Germline loops: CDR1 MDHEN, CDR2 SYDVKM. Trimming took 3 bases from V and 3 from J; bases not matched to a gene: 8. In DNA form, the CDR3 reads TGTGCCAGCAGTTTCGGCGGGAGCCCCGGCTACGAGCAGTACTTC. The encoded protein is CASSFGGSPGYEQYF.